Listed below are T cell receptor beta chains from one sample, sequenced in a study of shared clonotypes between healthy human individuals. Clones were read by immunoSEQ multiplex PCR, and TCRdb kept only the in-frame ones, dropping some. The sample carries around 1.1 million clones, approximately 77% recorded once. Input material: memory CD4+ T cells from PBMCs. These receptors all come from a man aged 18 to 30 in good health. Some clones in this sample may be carry-over from other donors' samples. The CDR3 runs from the conserved cysteine through the conserved F or W. The order of the fields is clone size, V gene, D gene, J gene, CDR3 protein, CDR3 DNA. A D gene is named only where the DNA matches it firmly. Clone size is shown for a subset of rows, as once, few, many or a class of expanded clone.

clone_size: -
v_call: TRBV30
d_call: TRBD1
j_call: TRBJ1-1
cdr3_aa: CAWSVGTVGAFF
cdr3_nt: TGTGCCTGGAGCGTCGGGACAGTCGGAGCTTTCTTT

clone_size: -
v_call: TRBV2
d_call: -
j_call: TRBJ2-5
cdr3_aa: CASKSVQETQYF
cdr3_nt: TGTGCCAGCAAAAGCGTACAAGAGACCCAGTACTTC

clone_size: -
v_call: TRBV7-2
d_call: -
j_call: TRBJ2-5
cdr3_aa: CASSLVPGPGETQYF
cdr3_nt: TGTGCCAGCAGCTTAGTTCCAGGCCCGGGGGAGACCCAGTACTTC

clone_size: -
v_call: TRBV7-9
d_call: TRBD2
j_call: TRBJ2-1
cdr3_aa: CASSPASGRVGNEQFF
cdr3_nt: TGTGCCAGCAGCCCAGCTAGCGGGAGGGTCGGGAATGAGCAGTTCTTC

clone_size: -
v_call: TRBV6-5
d_call: -
j_call: TRBJ2-3
cdr3_aa: CATQEDSTDTQYF
cdr3_nt: TGTGCCACCCAGGAGGATAGCACAGATACGCAGTATTTT

clone_size: -
v_call: TRBV5-1
d_call: TRBD1
j_call: TRBJ2-5
cdr3_aa: CASSSQTTGEETQYF
cdr3_nt: TGCGCCAGCAGCTCACAAACGACAGGGGAAGAGACCCAGTACTTC

clone_size: -
v_call: TRBV19
d_call: -
j_call: TRBJ2-1
cdr3_aa: CASKEGRGAYNEQFF
cdr3_nt: TGTGCCAGTAAAGAGGGCAGGGGGGCCTACAATGAGCAGTTCTTC

clone_size: -
v_call: TRBV2
d_call: TRBD2
j_call: TRBJ2-3
cdr3_aa: CASGRTGLAGVGTQYF
cdr3_nt: TGTGCCAGCGGCCGAACCGGGCTAGCGGGAGTAGGTACGCAGTATTTT

clone_size: -
v_call: TRBV7-2
d_call: TRBD1
j_call: TRBJ1-2
cdr3_aa: CASSLAEGQDRGLSNYGYTF
cdr3_nt: TGTGCCAGCAGCTTAGCGGAGGGGCAGGACAGGGGGCTATCCAACTATGGCTACACCTTC

clone_size: -
v_call: TRBV11-2
d_call: TRBD2
j_call: TRBJ2-5
cdr3_aa: CASSTPLAGDETQYF
cdr3_nt: TGTGCCAGCAGCACACCACTAGCGGGAGACGAGACCCAGTACTTC

clone_size: -
v_call: TRBV28
d_call: TRBD1
j_call: TRBJ2-5
cdr3_aa: CASRSGGVGETQYF
cdr3_nt: TGTGCCAGCAGGTCAGGGGGCGTGGGAGAGACCCAGTACTTC

clone_size: once
v_call: TRBV28
d_call: -
j_call: TRBJ2-7
cdr3_aa: CASSPNLLSSYEQYF
cdr3_nt: TGTGCCAGCAGCCCTAACCTACTAAGCTCCTACGAGCAGTACTTC

clone_size: -
v_call: TRBV21-1
d_call: -
j_call: TRBJ2-3
cdr3_aa: CASSKGISDRGTDTQYF
cdr3_nt: TGTGCCAGCAGCAAAGGAATTTCCGACCGGGGCACAGATACGCAGTATTTT

clone_size: -
v_call: TRBV6-5
d_call: TRBD2
j_call: TRBJ2-2
cdr3_aa: CASRIRLAGTGELFF
cdr3_nt: TGTGCCAGCAGAATCAGACTAGCGGGCACCGGGGAGCTGTTTTTT

clone_size: -
v_call: TRBV11-2
d_call: -
j_call: TRBJ1-1
cdr3_aa: CASRPQGEGTEAFF
cdr3_nt: TGTGCCAGCAGACCCCAGGGCGAGGGGACTGAAGCTTTCTTT

clone_size: -
v_call: TRBV9
d_call: -
j_call: TRBJ2-1
cdr3_aa: CASSVGTPSYNEQFF
cdr3_nt: TGTGCCAGCAGCGTAGGGACACCCTCCTACAATGAGCAGTTCTTC

clone_size: -
v_call: TRBV5-5
d_call: -
j_call: TRBJ1-4
cdr3_aa: CASSFAGEKLFF
cdr3_nt: TGTGCCAGCAGCTTCGCGGGGGAAAAACTGTTTTTT

clone_size: -
v_call: TRBV6-4
d_call: -
j_call: TRBJ1-5
cdr3_aa: CASNRDQPQHF
cdr3_nt: TGTGCCAGCAACAGGGACCAGCCCCAGCATTTT

clone_size: -
v_call: TRBV2
d_call: TRBD2
j_call: TRBJ2-1
cdr3_aa: CASSGDGGSFWDEQFF
cdr3_nt: TGTGCCAGCAGTGGGGATGGCGGGAGCTTTTGGGATGAGCAGTTCTTC

clone_size: -
v_call: TRBV4-1
d_call: -
j_call: TRBJ2-2
cdr3_aa: CASSPTYRGMNTGELFF
cdr3_nt: TGCGCCAGCAGCCCGACCTATCGGGGGATGAACACCGGGGAGCTGTTTTTT

clone_size: -
v_call: TRBV28
d_call: TRBD1
j_call: TRBJ1-4
cdr3_aa: CASSLPRGGGKLFF
cdr3_nt: TGTGCCAGCAGTTTACCCAGGGGGGGAGGAAAACTGTTTTTT

clone_size: -
v_call: TRBV23-1
d_call: TRBD1
j_call: TRBJ1-1
cdr3_aa: CASSQRAGGCCTEAFF
cdr3_nt: TGCGCCAGCAGTCAACGGGCAGGGGGTTGTTGCACTGAAGCTTTCTTT

clone_size: -
v_call: TRBV5-1
d_call: -
j_call: TRBJ1-3
cdr3_aa: CASSLDPGRDSGNTIYF
cdr3_nt: TGCGCCAGCAGCTTGGACCCAGGGAGGGATAGTGGAAACACCATATATTTT

clone_size: -
v_call: TRBV9
d_call: -
j_call: TRBJ1-3
cdr3_aa: CASSVDGGGHRNTIYF
cdr3_nt: TGTGCCAGCAGCGTAGACGGGGGAGGACACCGAAACACCATATATTTT

clone_size: -
v_call: TRBV7-3
d_call: TRBD2
j_call: TRBJ2-3
cdr3_aa: CASSSTSGRGDTQYF
cdr3_nt: TGTGCCAGCAGCTCGACTAGCGGGAGGGGGGATACGCAGTATTTT

clone_size: once
v_call: TRBV2
d_call: -
j_call: TRBJ2-7
cdr3_aa: CASQTLQGSYEQYF
cdr3_nt: TGTGCCAGCCAGACACTACAGGGCTCCTACGAGCAGTACTTC

clone_size: many
v_call: TRBV29-1
d_call: TRBD2
j_call: TRBJ2-7
cdr3_aa: CSVAGLAGYEQYF
cdr3_nt: TGCAGCGTTGCGGGACTAGCGGGCTACGAGCAGTACTTC

clone_size: -
v_call: TRBV29-1
d_call: TRBD1
j_call: TRBJ1-1
cdr3_aa: CSVQQGQGTEAFF
cdr3_nt: TGCAGCGTTCAACAGGGGCAGGGCACTGAAGCTTTCTTT

clone_size: -
v_call: TRBV5-1
d_call: -
j_call: TRBJ1-5
cdr3_aa: CASSLGDGAGQPQHF
cdr3_nt: TGCGCCAGCAGCTTGGGGGACGGCGCGGGGCAGCCCCAGCATTTT

clone_size: -
v_call: TRBV29-1
d_call: TRBD1
j_call: TRBJ2-1
cdr3_aa: CSAGQARGQFF
cdr3_nt: TGCAGCGCGGGACAGGCCAGGGGTCAGTTCTTC

clone_size: -
v_call: TRBV18
d_call: TRBD1
j_call: TRBJ1-4
cdr3_aa: CASAWQGTGEKLFF
cdr3_nt: TGTGCCAGCGCGTGGCAGGGGACAGGTGAAAAACTGTTTTTT

clone_size: -
v_call: TRBV21-1
d_call: -
j_call: TRBJ2-2
cdr3_aa: CASSLRQGTTGELFF
cdr3_nt: TGTGCCAGCAGCCTCAGACAGGGGACCACCGGGGAGCTGTTTTTT

clone_size: once
v_call: TRBV19
d_call: TRBD2
j_call: TRBJ2-1
cdr3_aa: CASSIEGLAGGGEQFF
cdr3_nt: TGTGCCAGTAGTATTGAAGGACTAGCGGGAGGAGGAGAGCAGTTCTTC

clone_size: -
v_call: TRBV18
d_call: TRBD1
j_call: TRBJ1-1
cdr3_aa: CASSPRTGEGTEAFF
cdr3_nt: TGTGCCAGCTCACCACGGACAGGGGAGGGCACTGAAGCTTTCTTT

clone_size: -
v_call: TRBV29-1
d_call: TRBD2
j_call: TRBJ2-7
cdr3_aa: CSVETSGSHEQYF
cdr3_nt: TGCAGCGTTGAGACTAGCGGGTCCCACGAGCAGTACTTC

clone_size: -
v_call: TRBV6-5
d_call: -
j_call: TRBJ2-7
cdr3_aa: CASSPPGQGSYEQYF
cdr3_nt: TGTGCCAGCAGTCCCCCGGGGCAGGGGTCCTACGAGCAGTACTTC

clone_size: -
v_call: TRBV5-1
d_call: TRBD2
j_call: TRBJ2-1
cdr3_aa: CASSPLAGAVNEQFF
cdr3_nt: TGCGCCAGCAGCCCACTAGCGGGAGCGGTAAATGAGCAGTTCTTC

clone_size: -
v_call: TRBV6-5
d_call: TRBD2
j_call: TRBJ2-3
cdr3_aa: CASSLRLAVTDTQYF
cdr3_nt: TGTGCCAGCAGCCTTAGACTAGCGGTCACAGATACGCAGTATTTT

clone_size: -
v_call: TRBV5-4
d_call: TRBD1
j_call: TRBJ1-1
cdr3_aa: CASSPARGWDTEAFF
cdr3_nt: TGTGCCAGCAGCCCCGCCAGGGGGTGGGACACTGAAGCTTTCTTT

clone_size: -
v_call: TRBV29-1
d_call: TRBD1
j_call: TRBJ2-2
cdr3_aa: CSVRGRTDTGELSF
cdr3_nt: TGCAGCGTCAGGGGGCGAACTGACACCGGGGAGCTGTCTTTT

clone_size: -
v_call: TRBV2
d_call: -
j_call: TRBJ2-1
cdr3_aa: CASKRGGGAGNEQFF
cdr3_nt: TGTGCCAGCAAAAGGGGAGGGGGCGCTGGGAATGAGCAGTTCTTC

clone_size: few
v_call: TRBV27
d_call: -
j_call: TRBJ2-7
cdr3_aa: CASSFQGGSSYEQYF
cdr3_nt: TGTGCCAGCAGTTTTCAGGGGGGTAGCTCCTACGAGCAGTACTTC

clone_size: -
v_call: TRBV28
d_call: -
j_call: TRBJ1-1
cdr3_aa: CASRAPQNYEAFF
cdr3_nt: TGTGCCAGCAGAGCCCCACAGAACTATGAAGCTTTCTTT

clone_size: -
v_call: TRBV27
d_call: TRBD1
j_call: TRBJ2-1
cdr3_aa: CASSLDRGKYNEQFF
cdr3_nt: TGTGCCAGCAGTCTCGACAGGGGGAAGTACAATGAGCAGTTCTTC

clone_size: few
v_call: TRBV30
d_call: -
j_call: TRBJ1-1
cdr3_aa: CAWSRQAEAFF
cdr3_nt: TGTGCCTGGAGCCGACAGGCTGAAGCTTTCTTT